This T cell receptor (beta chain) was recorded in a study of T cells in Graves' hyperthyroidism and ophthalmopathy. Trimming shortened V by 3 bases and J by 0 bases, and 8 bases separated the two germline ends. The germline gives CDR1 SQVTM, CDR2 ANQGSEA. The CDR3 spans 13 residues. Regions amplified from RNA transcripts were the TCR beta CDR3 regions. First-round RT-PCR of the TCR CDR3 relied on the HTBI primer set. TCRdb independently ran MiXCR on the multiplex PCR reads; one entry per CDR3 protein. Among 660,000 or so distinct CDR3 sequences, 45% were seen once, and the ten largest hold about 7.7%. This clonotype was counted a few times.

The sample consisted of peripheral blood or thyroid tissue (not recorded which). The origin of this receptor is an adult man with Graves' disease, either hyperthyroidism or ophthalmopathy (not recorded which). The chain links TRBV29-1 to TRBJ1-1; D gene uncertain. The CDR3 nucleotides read TGCAGCGTTGAGACTGGCATGAACACTGAAGCTTTCTTT. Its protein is CSVETGMNTEAFF.